A single sample gave rise to the 16 T cell receptor beta chains below, sequenced in a study of cytomegalovirus exposure and HLA in healthy donors. With 60 Vbeta and 13 Jbeta primers, the PCR was carried out. TCRdb keeps only in-frame clones here, not all; method: immunoSEQ multiplex PCR. The data hold over 100,000 clones, with approximately 69% observed a single time. The specimen was PBMCs. These receptors came from a man aged 40-50 years in good health and CMV-seropositive.

The genes are TRBV15 and TRBJ2-7; the match to TRBD2 covers 7 bases. Looked up from germline, CDR1 is LNHNV and CDR2 is YYDKDF (reference sequence). The ends lost 1 base at V and 4 bases at J; junction bases unmatched: 10. CDR3 size: 16 residues. The CDR3 DNA is TGTGCCACCAGCAGAGGGGGTAGCGGGTTCCTTTACGAGCAGTACTTC. It codes for CATSRGGSGFLYEQYF.

The chain joins TRBV21-1 to TRBJ2-7; TRBD1, the table's D call, lacks a check against the DNA. TRBV21-1 is a pseudogene. The CDR3 runs to 17 residues. In DNA form, the CDR3 reads TGTGCCAGCAGCAAACTCCTGCAGGGGGAGACTGCCAACGAGCAGTACTTC. Amino acid sequence: CASSKLLQGETANEQYF.

Points on this clone: This sample includes further DNA sequences coding for the same CDR3. This chain uses TRBV5-1 with TRBJ2-7, with 8 nucleotides matching TRBD1. The V gene's germline CDR1 is SGHRS and CDR2 YFSETQ. V trimming: 4 bases; J trimming: 5 bases; junction bases outside the gene matches: 14. This CDR3 is built from 16 residues. CDR3 region: CASSAHRDRIRDEQYF. CDR3 DNA sequence: TGCGCCAGCAGCGCACACCGGGACAGGATTCGTGACGAGCAGTACTTC.

This chain joins TRBV15 and TRBJ2-1; TRBD2 might be the D (5 bases). V lost 4 bases to trimming and J lost 7 bases, with 17 bases between them. The length of the CDR3 is 15 residues. CDR1 is LNHNV and CDR2 is YYDKDF in the germline V gene (reference sequence). As DNA, the CDR3 is TGTGCCACCAGCAAGCCCAGCGACTACGGAAATGAGCAGTTCTTC. Its protein product is CATSKPSDYGNEQFF.

V is TRBV6-5 and J is TRBJ1-2; possible D gene TRBD1, 5 bases. The CDR3 is made up of 15 amino acids. V lost 2 bases to trimming and J lost 1 base, with 11 bases between them. Germline V gene data show CDR1 as MNHEY and CDR2 as SVGAGI. The CDR3 bases are TGTGCCAGCAGTTACAGGGGCATTAGTAACTATGGCTACACCTTC. Translating gives CASSYRGISNYGYTF.

The rearrangement joins TRBV10-3 to TRBJ2-3; 9 bases match TRBD2. The junction had 4 bases not matched to a gene; V was cut back by 7 bases and J by 2 bases. The CDR3 is 14 residues long. CDR1 is ENHRY and CDR2 is SYGVKD in the germline V gene. This chain's CDR3 is CAITAGGNTDTQYF. In DNA, the CDR3 is TGTGCCATCACAGCGGGGGGAAACACAGATACGCAGTATTTT.

V is TRBV7-6 and J is TRBJ2-1; TRBD2 might be the D (5 bases). CDR1 SGHVS and CDR2 FNYEAQ come from the germline V gene. V lost 5 bases to trimming and J lost 9 bases, with 23 bases between them. The CDR3 has 16 amino acids. The CDR3 protein is CASSLTARGALSEQFF. CDR3 in DNA: TGTGCCAGCAGCCTGACCGCCCGGGGTGCACTGAGTGAGCAGTTCTTC.

This clone was recorded only once. The chain employs TRBV5-1 and TRBJ2-1; 8 nucleotides line up with TRBD2. The germline V gene has CDR1 SGHRS and CDR2 YFSETQ. This CDR3 spans 16 amino acids. After removal of 3 bases from V and 7 bases from J, the junction contained 12 bases not matched to a gene. DNA of the CDR3: TGCGCCAGCAGCTCGGGACTAGTCAACGTGGCTAATGAGCAGTTCTTC. It encodes CASSSGLVNVANEQFF. Combining the CDR3 with reference TRBV5-1 and TRBJ2-1 gives the whole variable domain KAGVTQTPRYLIKTRGQQVTLSCSPISGHRSVSWYQQTPGQGLQFLFEYFSETQRNKGNFPGRFSGRQFSNSRSEMNVSTLELGDSALYLCASSSGLVNVANEQFFGPGTRLTVL.

V gene TRBV11-2 combines with J gene TRBJ2-7, with D possibly matching TRBD1 (5 bases). The CDR3 loop spans 13 amino acids. Per germline, CDR1 SGHAT and CDR2 FQNNGV. V was pared by 1 base and J by 9 bases, with 13 bases between. The DNA for the CDR3 is TGTGCCAGCAGCTTAGCGCAGGGCGGTGGGCAGTACTTC. As protein: CASSLAQGGGQYF. Based on the CDR3 plus reference TRBV11-2 and TRBJ2-7, the full variable domain is EAGVAQSPRYKIIEKRQSVAFWCNPISGHATLYWYQQILGQGPKLLIQFQNNGVVDDSQLPKDRFSAERLKGVDSTLKIQPAKLEDSAVYLCASSLAQGGGQYFGPGTRLTVT.

This clone has only one observation. The chain couples TRBV28 to TRBJ1-3; D ambiguous. V gave up 2 bases and J gave up 0 bases, with 11 bases separating them. The CDR3 sequence is 16 residues long. Germline CDR1 and CDR2: MDHEN and SYDVKM. The CDR3 reads CASSLIAAGSGNTIYF. CDR3 coding DNA: TGTGCCAGCAGTTTAATCGCGGCGGGCTCTGGAAACACCATATATTTT.

This rearrangement joins TRBV29-1 to TRBJ2-5; possible D gene TRBD2, 5 bases. The CDR3 consists of 13 residues. The germline V and J ends were trimmed by 2 bases and 6 bases, with 13 bases remaining between them. Germline V gene data show CDR1 as SQVTM and CDR2 as ANQGSEA. CDR3 in DNA: TGCAGCGTTGAAACGGCGGGTAAAAAGACCCAGTACTTC. Amino acids: CSVETAGKKTQYF.

The chain has TRBV29-1 and TRBJ1-5; no clear D gene. Germline CDR1 is SQVTM and CDR2 is ANQGSEA. The CDR3 consists of 13 residues. Between the trimmed V and J ends, which lost 4 bases and 0 bases, there was a span of 7 bases. The CDR3 DNA reads as TGCAGCGTTGGGCAAGATAGCAATCAGCCCCAGCATTTT. It encodes CSVGQDSNQPQHF. The full variable domain, with the rest looked up from reference TRBV29-1 and TRBJ1-5, is SAVISQKPSRDICQRGTSLTIQCQVDSQVTMMFWYRQQPGQSLTLIATANQGSEATYESGFVIDKFPISRPNLTFSTLTVSNMSPEDSSIYLCSVGQDSNQPQHFGDGTRLSIL.

This rearrangement joins TRBV6-5 to TRBJ2-1; 9 bases are shared with TRBD2. The CDR3 extends over 15 amino acids. The ends lost 2 bases at V and 8 bases at J; junction bases unmatched: 7. Germline-derived CDR1 and CDR2 are MNHEY and SVGAGI. CDR3 in amino acids: CASSYNGGGAHEQFF. CDR3 nucleotides: TGTGCCAGCAGTTACAACGGCGGGGGGGCCCATGAGCAGTTCTTC.

The rearrangement links TRBV29-1 to TRBJ2-1; 13 bases are a match to TRBD2. CDR3 length: 14 amino acids. CDR1 is SQVTM, CDR2 ANQGSEA, per germline. V lost 6 bases, J lost 7 bases, and 6 bases stayed unmatched. CDR3 nucleotide sequence: TGCAGCGTCGTGCCGGGACTAGCGGGAAATGAGCAGTTCTTC. This codes for CSVVPGLAGNEQFF.

CDR3 bases: TGTGCCTGGGGAGCCACGGACACTGAAGCTTTCTTT. This codes for CAWGATDTEAFF. V is TRBV30 and J is TRBJ1-1; D remains ambiguous. The CDR3 runs 12 residues. Germline loops: CDR1 GTSNPN, CDR2 SVGIG (reference sequence). Between the trimmed V and J ends, which lost 5 bases and 3 bases, there was a span of 10 bases.

Only a few counts were recorded for this clone. The chain carries TRBV27 and TRBJ2-1, with D possibly matching TRBD1 (6 bases). The CDR3 spans 16 residues. Germline V gene sequence: CDR1 MNHEY, CDR2 SMNVEV (reference sequence). Trimming left V 6 bases short and J 2 bases short, with 17 bases between. Here the CDR3 reads CASRPPERTAYNEQFF. CDR3 in DNA: TGTGCCAGCAGACCCCCCGAGAGGACAGCCTACAATGAGCAGTTCTTC.